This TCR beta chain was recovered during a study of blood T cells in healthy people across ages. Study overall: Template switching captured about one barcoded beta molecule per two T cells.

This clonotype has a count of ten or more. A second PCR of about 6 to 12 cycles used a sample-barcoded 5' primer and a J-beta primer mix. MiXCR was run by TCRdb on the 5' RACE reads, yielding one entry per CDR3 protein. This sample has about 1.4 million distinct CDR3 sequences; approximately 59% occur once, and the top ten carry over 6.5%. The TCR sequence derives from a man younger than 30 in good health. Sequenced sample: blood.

The CDR3 DNA is TGTGCCAGCAGCTGGACTAGCGGGGGGCCCTACAATGAGCAGTTCTTC. This gives the protein CASSWTSGGPYNEQFF. The rearrangement joins TRBV7-2 to TRBJ2-1, with 14 positions matching TRBD2. Germline V gene data show CDR1 as SGHTA and CDR2 as FQGNSA. CDR3 length: 16 amino acids. Losses at the gene ends were 4 bases for V and 2 bases for J; bases not matched to a gene: 1.